Listed below are T cell receptor beta chains from one sample, sequenced in a study of blood T cell repertoires in COVID-19. Here immunoSEQ multiplex PCR was the method, and the copy in TCRdb shows in-frame clones only, minus some. The sample carries fewer than 200,000 clones, less than 90% recorded once. The sequenced sample was PBMCs or T cells enriched from blood (not recorded which). These receptors were taken from a woman aged 25 to 39 who had been exposed to COVID-19. Each CDR3 is given with its conserved first and last residue. Each record gives: clone size, V gene, D gene, J gene, CDR3 DNA, CDR3 protein. A D gene is named only where the DNA matches it firmly. Not all rows give a size; the values are once, few, many and, for expanded clones, a class.

.	TRBV18	.	TRBJ1-1	TGTGCCAGCTCACCATTTGAAACAGATGAAGCTTTCTTT	CASSPFETDEAFF
.	TRBV5-4	TRBD1	TRBJ2-5	TGTGCCAGCAGGCCCGGGACAGGGTTAGAGACCCAGTACTTC	CASRPGTGLETQYF
.	TRBV12-5	.	TRBJ1-5	TGTGCTAGTGGTTTGGGGGGGCGCACTCATCAGCCCCAGCATTTT	CASGLGGRTHQPQHF
.	TRBV3-1/TRBV3-2	.	TRBJ2-2	TGTGCCAGCAGCACGGGGGGGACAGTCACCGGGGAGCTGTTTTTT	CASSTGGTVTGELFF
.	TRBV7-6	TRBD1	TRBJ2-2	TGTGCCAGCACCCTGCGGGACAGGGTGTCCACCGGGGAGCTGTTTTTT	CASTLRDRVSTGELFF
.	TRBV3-1/TRBV3-2	TRBD1	TRBJ1-1	TGTGCCAGCAGCCCGGGACAGGGGGCTATTGAGGCTTTCTTT	CASSPGQGAIEAFF
.	TRBV9	.	TRBJ1-4	TGTGCCAGCGGAGACCCTAAAAAACTGTTTTTT	CASGDPKKLFF
few	TRBV15	TRBD2	TRBJ2-3	TGTGCCACCAGCAGGGGACTAGCGGGGGACACAGATACGCAGTATTTT	CATSRGLAGDTDTQYF
.	TRBV12-3/TRBV12-4	.	TRBJ1-6	TGTGCCAGCAGCCCCCAGTCTCTCCCCCTCCACTTT	CASSPQSLPLHF
.	TRBV10-3	.	TRBJ1-2	TGTGCCATCAGCCTCAGTGCGGGGATAGTCTATGGCTACACCTTC	CAISLSAGIVYGYTF
.	TRBV7-9	.	TRBJ1-5	TGTGCCAGCAGCTTAGCCTGGAGGGGACTCAATCAGCCCCAGCATTTT	CASSLAWRGLNQPQHF
.	TRBV5-1	.	TRBJ1-1	TGCGCCAGCAGTTGGGGGCCAGGGGCAAACACTGAAGCTTTCTTT	CASSWGPGANTEAFF
.	TRBV10-3	TRBD1	TRBJ1-5	TGTGCCATCAGTGACGGACAGGGCTTCGATCAGCCCCAGCATTTT	CAISDGQGFDQPQHF
.	TRBV29-1	TRBD1	TRBJ2-5	TGCAGCGCCGCGGACAGGGCTGAGACCCAGTACTTC	CSAADRAETQYF
.	TRBV6-6	TRBD1	TRBJ1-4	TGTGCCAGCAGTTACGACGGCCGGGACAGCCATCGAAAACTGTTTTTT	CASSYDGRDSHRKLFF
.	TRBV30	TRBD1	TRBJ1-5	TGTGCCTGGAGTGTGACAGGGGGAGGAAATCAGCCCCAGCATTTT	CAWSVTGGGNQPQHF
.	TRBV19	.	TRBJ1-4	TGTGCCAGTTCTCAGGGGTATAATGAAAAACTGTTTTTT	CASSQGYNEKLFF
.	TRBV9	TRBD1	TRBJ2-2	TGTGCCAGCAGCACCGGGACAGCCTACACCGGGGAGCTGTTTTTT	CASSTGTAYTGELFF
once	TRBV29-1	.	TRBJ2-1	TGCAGCGTCCTGGAAGGGGGAGATGAGCAGTTCTTC	CSVLEGGDEQFF
.	TRBV7-9	.	TRBJ2-1	TGTGCCAGCAGCTCTTCTAGGGGGAACGGCGATGAGCAGTTCTTC	CASSSSRGNGDEQFF
.	TRBV2	TRBD1	TRBJ1-1	TGTGCCAGCCCTCAGGGGGGCACTGAAGCTTTCTTT	CASPQGGTEAFF
.	TRBV4-1	.	TRBJ1-2	TGCGCCAGCAGCCAATCCTTTAACTATGGCTACACCTTC	CASSQSFNYGYTF
.	TRBV6-2/TRBV6-3	.	TRBJ1-1	TGTGCCAGCAGTTCAGGGTTGAACACTGAAGCTTTCTTT	CASSSGLNTEAFF
.	TRBV4-1	TRBD1	TRBJ1-1	TGCGCCAGCAGCCAAGTGGGACAGATCACTGAAGCTTTCTTT	CASSQVGQITEAFF
.	TRBV15	.	TRBJ2-7	TGTGCCACCAGCAGAGAAGTTCGAGGCGAGCAGTACTTC	CATSREVRGEQYF
.	TRBV2	TRBD1	TRBJ1-3	TGTGCCAGGAGAGGGGGCAGACCCGACTCTGGAAACACCATATATTTT	CARRGGRPDSGNTIYF
.	TRBV4-1	TRBD1	TRBJ1-6	TGCGCCAGCAGCCGCCGACAGGGGACTTATAATTCACCCCTCCACTTT	CASSRRQGTYNSPLHF
.	TRBV15	TRBD1	TRBJ2-2	TGTGCCACCAGCAGAGATTTGGGGGACAGGGGGTCCGGGGAGCTGTTTTTT	CATSRDLGDRGSGELFF